This T cell receptor (beta chain) was identified during a study of control samples from healthy donors and cancer patients. Method: immunoSEQ multiplex PCR; TCRdb's copy keeps in-frame clones and lacks some. The data show 85,000 to 100,000 clones, 85% to 95% seen once. The germline V gene has CDR1 SGHNT and CDR2 YYREEE (reference sequence). Trimming took 2 bases from V and 3 from J, leaving 15 bases between them. The CDR3 runs 16 residues. Sequenced material: blood. This TCR was sampled from a man in his late teens or twenties in good health. The chain combines TRBV5-4 with TRBJ2-1; no clear D. CDR3 DNA: TGTGCCAGCAGCTTTCTCGGGCCGCAAGGCTACAATGAGCAGTTCTTC. Amino acid sequence: CASSFLGPQGYNEQFF.